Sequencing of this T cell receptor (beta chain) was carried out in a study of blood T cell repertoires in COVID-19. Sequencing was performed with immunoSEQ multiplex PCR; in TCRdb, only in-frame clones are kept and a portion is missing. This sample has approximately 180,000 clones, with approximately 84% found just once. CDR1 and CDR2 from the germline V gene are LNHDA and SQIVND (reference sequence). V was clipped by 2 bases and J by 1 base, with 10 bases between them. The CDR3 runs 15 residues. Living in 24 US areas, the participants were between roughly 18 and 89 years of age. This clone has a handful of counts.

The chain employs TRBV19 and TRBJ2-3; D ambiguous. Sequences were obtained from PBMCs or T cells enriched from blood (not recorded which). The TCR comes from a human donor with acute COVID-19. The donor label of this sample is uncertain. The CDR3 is CASSINGFRTDTQYF. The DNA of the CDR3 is TGTGCCAGTAGTATAAACGGTTTCCGCACAGATACGCAGTATTTT.